This entry concerns a single T cell receptor beta chain. Its antigen is undetermined. PCR was performed using 60 Vbeta and 13 Jbeta primers. Profiled with immunoSEQ multiplex PCR; TCRdb holds only in-frame clones, not every one. The sample yields over 95,000 clones, 76% seen once. This sample stems from a study of cytomegalovirus exposure and HLA in healthy donors. Overall study results and limits: The study dropped some indistinguishable V segments, TRBV6-2 and TRBV6-3 among them. Donors belonging to an Asian-associated ancestry cluster reportedly showed fewer N-insertions in productive TCRs than the roughly 670-donor mean, according to what a later analysis found. Overall, some 160 TCR beta chains were annotated as cytomegalovirus-associated.

The CDR3 loop spans 16 amino acids. After removal of 4 bases from V and 4 bases from J, the junction contained 7 bases not matched to a gene. Germline CDR1 is SGHTA and CDR2 is FQGNSA. This receptor was identified in a woman aged 35 to 49 in good health and CMV-seropositive. This chain joins TRBV7-2 and TRBJ2-5; 12 nucleotides match TRBD2. Sample: PBMCs. CDR3 loop: CASSSAGTSGRETQYF. The CDR3 DNA reads TGTGCCAGCAGCTCCGCCGGGACTAGCGGGCGAGAGACCCAGTACTTC. Full variable domain (missing parts from reference TRBV7-2 and TRBJ2-5): GAGVSQSPSNKVTEKGKDVELRCDPISGHTALYWYRQSLGQGLEFLIYFQGNSAPDKSGLPSDRFSAERTGGSVSTLTIQRTQQEDSAVYLCASSSAGTSGRETQYFGPGTRLLVL.